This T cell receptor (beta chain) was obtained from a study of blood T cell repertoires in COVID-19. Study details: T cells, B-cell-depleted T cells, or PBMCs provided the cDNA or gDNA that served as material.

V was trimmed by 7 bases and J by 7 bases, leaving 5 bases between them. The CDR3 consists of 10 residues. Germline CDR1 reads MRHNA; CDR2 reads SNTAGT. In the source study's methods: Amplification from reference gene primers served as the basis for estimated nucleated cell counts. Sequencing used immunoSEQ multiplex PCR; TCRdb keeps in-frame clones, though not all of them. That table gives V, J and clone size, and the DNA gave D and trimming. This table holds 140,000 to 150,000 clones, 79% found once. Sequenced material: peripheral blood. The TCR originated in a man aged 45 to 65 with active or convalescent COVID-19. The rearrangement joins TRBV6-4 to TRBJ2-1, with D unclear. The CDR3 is CASKENEQFF. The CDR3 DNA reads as TGTGCCAGCAAGGAGAATGAGCAGTTCTTC.